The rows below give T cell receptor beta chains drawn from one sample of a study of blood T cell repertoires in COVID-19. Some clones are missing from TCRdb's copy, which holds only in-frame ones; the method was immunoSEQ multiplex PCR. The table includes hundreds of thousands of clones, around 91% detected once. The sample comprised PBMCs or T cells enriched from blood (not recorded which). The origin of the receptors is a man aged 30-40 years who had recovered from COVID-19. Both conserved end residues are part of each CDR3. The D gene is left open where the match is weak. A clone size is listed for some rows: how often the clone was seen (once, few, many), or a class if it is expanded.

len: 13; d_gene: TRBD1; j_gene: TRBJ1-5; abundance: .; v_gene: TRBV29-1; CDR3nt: TGCAGCGTCTCAGGGGGCGTAGGCCAGCCCCAGCATTTT; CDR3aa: CSVSGGVGQPQHF
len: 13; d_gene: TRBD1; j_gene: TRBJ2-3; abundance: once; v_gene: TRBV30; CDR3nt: TGTGCCTGGGACAGGGGTTCGACAGATACGCAGTATTTT; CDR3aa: CAWDRGSTDTQYF
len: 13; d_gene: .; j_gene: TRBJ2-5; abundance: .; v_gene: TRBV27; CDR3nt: TGTGCCAGCAGTTTATGGGCCCAAGAGACCCAGTACTTC; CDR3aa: CASSLWAQETQYF
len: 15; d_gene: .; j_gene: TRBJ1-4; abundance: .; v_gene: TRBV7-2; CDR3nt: TGTGCCAGCAGCCTAAATTTTGTGTGGGGCGAAAAACTGTTTTTT; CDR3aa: CASSLNFVWGEKLFF
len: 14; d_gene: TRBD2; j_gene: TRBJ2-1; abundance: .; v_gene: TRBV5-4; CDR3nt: TGTGCCAGCAGCTCTAGCGGGACTGGCAATGAGCAGTTCTTC; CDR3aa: CASSSSGTGNEQFF
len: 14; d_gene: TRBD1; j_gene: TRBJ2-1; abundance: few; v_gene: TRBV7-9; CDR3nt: TGTGCCAGCAGCCGGGGACAGCTCTACAATGAGCAGTTCTTC; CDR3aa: CASSRGQLYNEQFF
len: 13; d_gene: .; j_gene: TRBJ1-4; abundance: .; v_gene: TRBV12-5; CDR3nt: TGTGCTAGTGGATCGGCAACTAATGAAAAACTGTTTTTT; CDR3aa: CASGSATNEKLFF
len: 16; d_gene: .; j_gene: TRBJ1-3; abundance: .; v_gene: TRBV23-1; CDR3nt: TGCGCCAGCAGTCAAACCGCGGCCCGCTCTGGAAACACCATATATTTT; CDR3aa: CASSQTAARSGNTIYF
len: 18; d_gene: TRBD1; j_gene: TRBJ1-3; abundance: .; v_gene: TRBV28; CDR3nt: TGTGCCAGCAGTTTATACCTATCCGGGACAGGGACAGGAAACACCATATATTTT; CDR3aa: CASSLYLSGTGTGNTIYF
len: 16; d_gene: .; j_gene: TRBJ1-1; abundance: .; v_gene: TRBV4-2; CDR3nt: TGTGTCAGCAGCCAAGAGAGTCTCCTAGTTGGCACTGAAGCTTTCTTT; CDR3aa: CVSSQESLLVGTEAFF
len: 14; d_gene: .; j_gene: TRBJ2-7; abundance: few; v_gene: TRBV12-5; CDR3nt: TGTGCTAGTGGTCCGGACGGGAGCTCCTACGAGCAGTACTTC; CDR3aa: CASGPDGSSYEQYF
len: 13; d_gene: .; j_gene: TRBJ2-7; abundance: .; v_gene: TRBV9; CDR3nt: TGTGCCAGCAGCGGAGGGCCCCCCTACGAGCAGTACTTC; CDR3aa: CASSGGPPYEQYF
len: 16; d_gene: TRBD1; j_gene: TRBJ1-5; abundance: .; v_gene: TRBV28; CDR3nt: TGTGCCAGCAGGCTGCGCGCCGGGACAGGGGGTCAGCCCCAGCATTTT; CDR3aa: CASRLRAGTGGQPQHF